Listed here are 18 T cell receptor beta chains from one sample, sequenced in a study of T cells in Graves' hyperthyroidism and ophthalmopathy. TCR beta CDR3 region amplification was performed from RNA transcripts. The HTBI set primed first-round TCR CDR3 RT-PCR. TCRdb itself ran the multiplex PCR reads through MiXCR, one entry per CDR3 protein. This sample carries about 210,000 distinct CDR3 sequences, about 15% of them seen once, and the ten largest clones take approximately 50%. Sample: blood. These receptors all come from a man aged 50 to 60 with Graves' hyperthyroidism.

Many counts were recorded for this clonotype. The V gene is TRBV5-8, the J gene TRBJ2-7, with TRBD1 matching over 9 bases. Trimming cost V 7 bases and J 4 bases; bases outside gene matches: 9. The germline V gene encodes CDR1 SGHTS and CDR2 YDEGEE. The CDR3 runs 14 residues. CDR3 in DNA: TGTGCCAGCGCACCCGGGACAGGGAGTTACGAGCAGTACTTC. This sequence encodes CASAPGTGSYEQYF.

V is TRBV27 and J is TRBJ2-7, with a tentative D call TRBD2 (5 bases). There are 15 residues in the CDR3. V lost 2 bases, J lost 0 bases, and 11 bases lay in between. The V gene's germline CDR1 is MNHEY and CDR2 SMNVEV (reference sequence). CDR3 amino acids: CASSLRAGRSYEQYF. As DNA, the CDR3 is TGTGCCAGCAGTTTAAGGGCGGGCCGCTCCTACGAGCAGTACTTC.

This chain joins TRBV12-3 or TRBV12-4 and TRBJ2-2; unclear D gene. The CDR3 loop spans 14 amino acids. With 5 bases removed from V and 7 bases from J, the gap between germline ends came to 14 bases. The CDR3 here is CASSGPVMGGELFF. The CDR3 region has the DNA TGTGCCAGCAGTGGCCCTGTTATGGGCGGGGAGCTGTTTTTT.

This clonotype was observed a few times. A read error is possible here, since a much larger clone lies one base away. The chain couples TRBV20-1 to TRBJ2-1; the D gene could be TRBD1 or TRBD2 (5 bases each). Trimming shortened V by 5 bases and J by 9 bases, and 20 bases separated the two germline ends. Germline lookup yields CDR1 DFQATT and CDR2 SNEGSKA (reference sequence). The CDR3 has 14 residues. The CDR3 here is CSAPPGGSDSEQFF. The CDR3 DNA reads TGCAGTGCTCCGCCGGGCGGGTCCGACAGTGAGCAGTTCTTC.

At least ten counts were recorded for this clonotype. The chain links TRBV10-3 to TRBJ2-7; 11 bases match TRBD2. CDR3 size: 15 residues. The V and J ends lost 1 base and 4 bases, in that order; junction bases with no gene match: 3. CDR1 is ENHRY, CDR2 SYGVKD, per germline. CDR3 nucleotides: TGTGCCATCAGTGAGTTCACTAGCGGGGGTTACGAGCAGTACTTC. This gives the protein CAISEFTSGGYEQYF.

CDR3 in amino acids: CASSYWTSGANTDTQYF. Here the CDR3 DNA reads TGTGCCAGCAGCTATTGGACTAGCGGGGCTAACACAGATACGCAGTATTTT. The V and J genes are TRBV7-2 and TRBJ2-3; 12 positions agree with TRBD2. CDR3 length: 17 amino acids. CDR1 is SGHTA and CDR2 is FQGNSA in the germline V gene. V lost 4 bases, J lost 2 bases, and 7 bases stayed unmatched.

The chain combines TRBV29-1 with TRBJ2-5, with 11 bases matching TRBD2. The CDR3 spans 14 residues. After removal of 4 bases from V and 5 bases from J, the junction contained 6 bases not matched to a gene. Germline V gives CDR1 SQVTM, CDR2 ANQGSEA. The CDR3 DNA is TGCAGCGTTGTTTGGCTAGCGGGAGGCGAGACCCAGTACTTC. It yields the protein CSVVWLAGGETQYF. The entire variable domain, with the rest obtained from reference TRBV29-1 and TRBJ2-5, is as follows: SAVISQKPSRDICQRGTSLTIQCQVDSQVTMMFWYRQQPGQSLTLIATANQGSEATYESGFVIDKFPISRPNLTFSTLTVSNMSPEDSSIYLCSVVWLAGGETQYFGPGTRLLVL.

V usage is TRBV7-8 and J usage is TRBJ2-7; the match to TRBD1 covers 11 bases. V lost 4 bases to trimming and J lost 3 bases; unmatched junction nucleotides: 17. The germline CDR1 and CDR2 sequences are SGHVS and FQNEAQ. The CDR3 consists of 19 residues. CDR3 residues: CASSSYNLRGQGEVYEQYF. The CDR3 DNA reads as TGTGCCAGCAGCTCTTACAACCTACGGGGACAGGGGGAAGTCTACGAGCAGTACTTC.

This clonotype occurred a few times. The chain combines TRBV7-9 with TRBJ2-1, with TRBD1 identical over 9 bases. In germline, CDR1 is SEHNR, CDR2 FQNEAQ (reference sequence). The CDR3 sequence is 15 residues long. The J segment lost 9 bases and the V segment lost 0 bases, leaving 6 bases of the junction unmatched. The DNA of the CDR3 is TGTGCCAGCAGCTTAGCCGGGACAGGGTGGGGTGAGCAGTTCTTC. It is translated as CASSLAGTGWGEQFF.

The J gene is TRBJ2-1, the V gene TRBV9; 11 nucleotides agree with TRBD2. Germline CDR1 and CDR2: SGDLS and YYNGEE. CDR3 size: 17 residues. V lost 0 bases to trimming and J lost 9 bases; unmatched junction nucleotides: 11. In DNA, the CDR3 is TGTGCCAGCAGCGTAGGTGGGGCTGGTAGCGGGAGGGCTGAGCAGTTCTTC. It yields the protein CASSVGGAGSGRAEQFF. Full variable domain (outside the CDR3, taken from reference TRBV9 and TRBJ2-1): DSGVTQTPKHLITATGQRVTLRCSPRSGDLSVYWYQQSLDQGLQFLIQYYNGEERAKGNILERFSAQQFPDLHSELNLSSLELGDSALYFCASSVGGAGSGRAEQFFGPGTRLTVL.

The CDR3 coding sequence is TGCAGCGTCACTAGCGGGCCCCTCGAATACTTC. Its protein product is CSVTSGPLEYF. The rearrangement joins TRBV29-1 to TRBJ2-4, with 9 bases matching TRBD2. The CDR3 has 11 amino acids. Losses at the gene ends were 6 bases for V and 16 bases for J; bases not matched to a gene: 10. In germline, CDR1 is SQVTM, CDR2 ANQGSEA.

This clonotype was seen ten or more times. The V call is TRBV20-1, the J call TRBJ2-1; D is ambiguous. Trimming left V 5 bases short and J 8 bases short, with 16 bases between. This CDR3 has 13 residues. Germline V gene sequence: CDR1 DFQATT, CDR2 SNEGSKA (reference sequence). The CDR3 DNA reads as TGCAGTGCTCCCGTTAGGAACTCCTATGAGCAGTTCTTC. Translating gives CSAPVRNSYEQFF.

The rearrangement uses TRBV4-2 and TRBJ1-5; 12 bases agree with TRBD1. CDR1 and CDR2 from the germline V gene are LGHNA and YNFKEQ. This CDR3 comprises 20 residues. The V and J ends lost 4 bases and 0 bases, in that order; junction bases with no gene match: 13. CDR3 DNA sequence: TGTGCCAGCAGCCTGAAATGGGCCGGGACAGGGGGCTTTAGCAATCAGCCCCAGCATTTT. Translating gives CASSLKWAGTGGFSNQPQHF.

This clonotype was seen more than once but under ten times. The CDR3 region has the DNA TGCGCCAGCAGCCACGGGGAGGGCGGCAAAAACATTCAGTACTTC. Protein product: CASSHGEGGKNIQYF. The rearrangement joins TRBV4-1 to TRBJ2-4; TRBD2 agrees at 7 bases. From germline, CDR1 is MGHRA and CDR2 YSYEKL. V trimming: 3 bases; J trimming: 3 bases; junction bases outside the gene matches: 5. This CDR3 has 15 amino acids.

The chain joins TRBV6-4 to TRBJ1-2; the D gene is possibly TRBD1 (6 bases). CDR3 size: 16 residues. Trimming stripped 6 bases from V and 8 bases from J, with 25 bases between. The germline V gene has CDR1 MRHNA and CDR2 SNTAGT. The CDR3 spells CASSQEFEGDVFGYTF. CDR3 nucleotides: TGTGCCAGCAGCCAAGAGTTCGAGGGGGATGTTTTCGGCTACACCTTC.

This clonotype has a count of ten or more. This chain connects TRBV5-1 to TRBJ2-5, with TRBD2 as a possible D gene (5 bases). V dropped 0 bases and J dropped 5 bases, with 11 bases sitting between them. Germline V CDR1 and CDR2: SGHRS, YFSETQ. The CDR3 sequence is 14 residues long. CDR3: CASSLEASWETQYF. Written as DNA, the CDR3 is TGCGCCAGCAGCTTGGAGGCTAGCTGGGAGACCCAGTACTTC.

In the case of this clonotype: A much larger clone differs by one base, so this may be a read error. This chain links TRBV6-1 with TRBJ2-1; a weak D match, TRBD1 (5 bases). Germline V gives CDR1 MNHNS, CDR2 SASEGT. The CDR3 runs 13 residues. The CDR3 coding sequence is TGTGCCAGCAGTCTGGGGCTTCTATATGAGCAGCTCTTC. Translated: CASSLGLLYEQLF.

This clonotype was counted a few times. CDR3 loop: CATSDPGAFSEQYF. CDR3 bases: TGTGCCACCAGTGACCCGGGAGCTTTTTCGGAGCAGTACTTC. The rearrangement uses TRBV24-1 and TRBJ2-7, with D maybe TRBD2 (6 bases). CDR3 length equals 14 residues. V dropped 4 bases and J dropped 7 bases, with 16 bases sitting between them. Germline loops: CDR1 KGHDR, CDR2 SFDVKD.